The clone carrying this T cell receptor beta chain was observed a single time. This sample stems from a study of blood T cell repertoires in COVID-19. Sequencing used immunoSEQ multiplex PCR; TCRdb keeps in-frame clones, though not all of them. The sample holds about 350,000 clones; about nine tenths are singletons and the top ten take 6% to 8%. This CDR3 contains 10 residues. Germline assignment: CDR1 SGHNT and CDR2 YENEEA. V gave up 5 bases and J gave up 13 bases, with 9 bases separating them. This sequence was found in a woman aged 70-85 years with COVID-19, enrolled during active disease. Sample: peripheral blood. The chain carries TRBV11-3 and TRBJ2-1; weak D call: TRBD2 (6 bases). CDR3 DNA sequence: TGTGCCAGCAGCCCCGGGACTCAGTTCTTC. Translating it yields CASSPGTQFF.